This T cell receptor beta chain was sequenced for a study of cytomegalovirus exposure and HLA in healthy donors. Unrecorded immune exposure was likely among donors, who were nominally healthy when sampled. Comment on this clone: The antigen is unknown.

Amplification used 60 Vbeta primers and 13 Jbeta primers. TCRdb's copy holds only in-frame clones and misses some; the assay was immunoSEQ multiplex PCR. Here the sample spans approximately 200,000 clones, 60% to 85% being singletons. The trim removed 6 bases at V and 2 bases at J, leaving 4 bases unmatched. The CDR3 has 13 amino acids. Germline V gene lookup returns CDR1 ENHRY and CDR2 SYGVKD. Regarding the study as a whole: Immune exposure information available was restricted to CMV serostatus. Some 150 TCR beta chains were listed as cytomegalovirus-associated. HLA allele associations emerged for around 15,000 TCR beta sequences in a later analysis, at 0.05 false discovery rate.

Material: PBMCs. The TCR sequence derives from a middle-aged man in good health and CMV-seronegative. The J gene is TRBJ2-7, the V gene TRBV10-3; TRBD1 matches at 7 bases. The CDR3 sequence is CAIRAQGAYEQYF. DNA of the CDR3: TGTGCCATCAGGGCGCAGGGGGCCTACGAGCAGTACTTC.